Following are 21 T cell receptor beta chains from one sample sequenced in a study of T cells in Graves' hyperthyroidism and ophthalmopathy. TCR beta CDR3 regions were amplified from RNA transcripts. The primer set for the first-round RT-PCR of the TCR CDR3 was HTBI. TCRdb re-called the multiplex PCR reads with MiXCR, one entry per CDR3 protein. The data contain more than 350,000 distinct CDR3 sequences, roughly 15% of them singletons. Sequencing was done on a sample of blood. The receptors stem from a woman aged 25 to 45 with Graves' ophthalmopathy.

There are a few counts of this clonotype. The chain joins TRBV15 to TRBJ2-7; 7 bases match TRBD1. CDR1 and CDR2 from the germline V gene are LNHNV and YYDKDF (reference sequence). With 1 base clipped from V and 2 bases from J, the junction kept 5 bases outside the gene matches. The CDR3 has 15 amino acids. CDR3 amino acids: CATSRGDSRTYEQYF. Here the CDR3 DNA reads TGTGCCACCAGCAGAGGGGACAGTCGAACCTACGAGCAGTACTTC.

The table lists this clonotype with many counts. The chain recombines TRBV5-6 with TRBJ2-4; D is possibly TRBD2 (7 bases). CDR1 and CDR2 (germline): SGHDT, YYEEEE. This CDR3 region has 19 residues. Trimming stripped 5 bases from V and 1 base from J, with 25 bases between. In DNA form, the CDR3 reads TGTGCCAGCAGTTTTGCGGGACAAGGGAGGGAAGGGGCCAAAAACATTCAGTACTTC. Translation: CASSFAGQGREGAKNIQYF.

This chain joins TRBV3-1 and TRBJ2-1, with D possibly matching TRBD1 (5 bases). The germline V gene has CDR1 LGHDT and CDR2 YNNKEL (reference sequence). Trimming stripped 4 bases from V and 0 bases from J, with 7 bases between. The length of the CDR3 is 14 residues. CDR3 loop: CASSRTYSYNEQFF. CDR3 bases: TGTGCCAGCAGCCGGACATACTCCTACAATGAGCAGTTCTTC.

This clonotype was seen many times. J is TRBJ1-1 and V is TRBV7-3; 7 bases match TRBD1. Trimming removed 5 bases from V and 6 bases from J; junction bases left unmatched: 21. The CDR3 loop spans 18 amino acids. Germline V CDR1 and CDR2: SGHTA, FQGTGA. The CDR3 DNA is TGTGCCAGCAGCCCCCCGAGCCGGTGGCCAGAGGGGGCCGCTGAAGCTTTCTTT. It yields the protein CASSPPSRWPEGAAEAFF.

This clonotype was counted only a few times. The rearrangement uses TRBV29-1 and TRBJ2-1, with D tentatively TRBD1 or TRBD2 (5 bases each). V was clipped by 7 bases and J by 6 bases, with 7 bases between them. The CDR3 is 10 residues long. CDR1 is SQVTM and CDR2 is ANQGSEA in the germline V gene. CDR3 coding DNA: TGCAGCGGGGGGTCCAATGAGCAGTTCTTC. Protein sequence: CSGGSNEQFF.

The chain joins TRBV7-9 to TRBJ1-6; D gene ambiguous. The CDR3 totals 14 residues. The germline V and J ends were trimmed by 3 bases and 8 bases, with 11 bases remaining between them. CDR1 is SEHNR and CDR2 is FQNEAQ in the germline V gene (reference sequence). CDR3 in DNA: TGTGCCAGCAGCTTCCAGACGGAGGATTCACCCCTCCACTTT. Translating it yields CASSFQTEDSPLHF. The full variable domain, with the rest looked up from reference TRBV7-9 and TRBJ1-6, is DTGVSQNPRHKITKRGQNVTFRCDPISEHNRLYWYRQTLGQGPEFLTYFQNEAQLEKSRLLSDRFSAERPKGSFSTLEIQRTEQGDSAMYLCASSFQTEDSPLHFGNGTRLTVT.

The rearrangement uses TRBV10-3 and TRBJ1-6, with 7 bases aligning to TRBD1. The CDR3 loop spans 13 amino acids. CDR1 is ENHRY, CDR2 SYGVKD, per germline. The J segment lost 8 bases and the V segment lost 11 bases, leaving 9 bases of the junction unmatched. For the CDR3, the DNA is TGTGCCGCCCAGGGGGTATTGGATTCACCCCTCCACTTT. Its protein is CAAQGVLDSPLHF.

This clonotype has ten or more counts. The chain is built from TRBV11-2 and TRBJ1-1; D is uncertain. The CDR3 has 16 residues. The germline V and J ends were trimmed by 1 base and 0 bases, with 12 bases remaining between them. Per the germline V gene, CDR1 is SGHAT and CDR2 is FQNNGV. The CDR3 loop is CASSLGGGTMNTEAFF. The CDR3 DNA sequence: TGTGCCAGCAGCTTAGGAGGCGGTACTATGAACACTGAAGCTTTCTTT.

This clonotype was picked up many times. This CDR3 is CASSPEQGGLINEQFF. DNA for the CDR3: TGTGCCAGCTCCCCGGAACAGGGGGGATTGATTAATGAGCAGTTCTTC. The V and J genes are TRBV18 and TRBJ2-1, with 8 bases aligning to TRBD1. The CDR3 is made up of 16 amino acids. Germline CDR1 KGHSH, CDR2 LQKENI. V shed 6 bases, J shed 7 bases, and the junction held 14 bases outside the gene matches. The variable domain in full, with the rest retrieved from reference TRBV18 and TRBJ2-1, is NAGVMQNPRHLVRRRGQEARLRCSPMKGHSHVYWYRQLPEEGLKFMVYLQKENIIDESGMPKERFSAEFPKEGPSILRIQQVVRGDSAAYFCASSPEQGGLINEQFFGPGTRLTVL.

CDR3 loop: CASSIRAINQPQHF. The CDR3 nucleotides read TGTGCCAGTAGTATTCGGGCAATTAATCAGCCCCAGCATTTT. V usage is TRBV19 and J usage is TRBJ1-5; no clear D. The CDR3 totals 14 residues. V was clipped by 3 bases and J by 4 bases, with 10 bases between them. In germline, CDR1 is LNHDA, CDR2 SQIVND (reference sequence).

This clonotype has ten or more counts. The chain has TRBV29-1 and TRBJ2-7; no reliable D call. This CDR3 is 14 amino acids long. CDR1 and CDR2 from the germline V gene are SQVTM and ANQGSEA. Trimming removed 4 bases from V and 7 bases from J, with 20 bases in between. DNA for the CDR3: TGCAGCGTTGCTTCAACGGGTTCTCTTACAGAGCAGTACTTC. Its protein product is CSVASTGSLTEQYF.

This clonotype was detected many times. This chain connects TRBV6-2 or TRBV6-3 to TRBJ1-1; D uncertain. Germline assignment: CDR1 MNHEY and CDR2 SVGEGT. The CDR3 covers 15 residues. Trimming pared 2 bases from V and 4 bases from J, leaving 14 bases between. The CDR3 DNA reads as TGTGCCAGCAGTTACCGGGCCCCCGGCACCACTGAAGCTTTCTTT. Its translation: CASSYRAPGTTEAFF.

This clonotype has more than one count but fewer than ten. This clone may be a read error of a much larger clone one base away. The V call is TRBV27, the J call TRBJ2-7; D is possibly TRBD2 (5 bases). Germline CDR1 MNHEY, CDR2 SMNVEV (reference sequence). The CDR3 covers 14 residues. The CDR3 region has the DNA TGTGCCGGCAGAAGGAGGATGAGTGCCTACGAGCAGTACTTC. This codes for CAGRRRMSAYEQYF.

This clonotype was observed many times. The chain uses TRBV27 and TRBJ1-1; the D is unclear. Germline CDR1 MNHEY, CDR2 SMNVEV (reference sequence). With 3 bases removed from V and 1 base from J, the gap between germline ends came to 9 bases. This CDR3 comprises 14 residues. The CDR3 region is CASSFHGGNTEAFF. The CDR3 DNA sequence: TGTGCCAGCAGTTTCCACGGTGGGAACACTGAAGCTTTCTTT.

This clonotype was counted at least ten times. The chain combines TRBV7-2 with TRBJ2-3; 7 bases are shared with TRBD2. The CDR3 consists of 14 residues. J was trimmed by 0 bases and V by 8 bases; bases with no gene match: 5. Germline assignment: CDR1 SGHTA and CDR2 FQGNSA. Here the CDR3 DNA reads TGTGCCAGCTTACGCGGGGGTAGCACAGATACGCAGTATTTT. Its protein is CASLRGGSTDTQYF. The variable domain in full, completed from reference TRBV7-2 and TRBJ2-3, reads GAGVSQSPSNKVTEKGKDVELRCDPISGHTALYWYRQSLGQGLEFLIYFQGNSAPDKSGLPSDRFSAERTGGSVSTLTIQRTQQEDSAVYLCASLRGGSTDTQYFGPGTRLTVL.

At least ten counts were recorded for this clonotype. The CDR3 region is CAISWGGTDYEQYF. DNA of the CDR3: TGTGCCATCAGCTGGGGTGGTACAGACTACGAGCAGTACTTC. This sequence joins TRBV10-3 and TRBJ2-7; D unresolved. This CDR3 is 14 amino acids long. Germline-derived CDR1 and CDR2 are ENHRY and SYGVKD. Deletions cut 6 bases from V and 3 bases from J, with 15 bases between.

This clonotype was observed many times. This chain connects TRBV10-3 to TRBJ2-1; 7 bases are shared with TRBD1. Germline V lookup: CDR1 ENHRY, CDR2 SYGVKD. J was trimmed by 5 bases and V by 11 bases; bases with no gene match: 12. This CDR3 is 14 amino acids long. Here the CDR3 DNA reads TGTGCCGCCAATCCGGGACAGAAAAACAATGAGCAGTTCTTC. It translates to CAANPGQKNNEQFF.

V is TRBV6-1 and J is TRBJ2-1; D call uncertain. V gave up 6 bases and J gave up 4 bases, with 16 bases separating them. Germline-derived CDR1 and CDR2 are MNHNS and SASEGT. The CDR3 is 15 amino acids. CDR3 nucleotide sequence: TGTGCCAGCAGAAGGAACACCGACGAATACAATGAGCAGTTCTTC. It codes for CASRRNTDEYNEQFF.

This clonotype was observed many times. The rearrangement links TRBV12-3 or TRBV12-4 to TRBJ2-1; TRBD1 aligns across 7 bases. The CDR3 length is 14 residues. V shed 5 bases and J 9 bases; nucleotides not matched to a gene: 10. The CDR3 here is CASSPGTAPGEQFF. In nucleotides, the CDR3 is TGTGCCAGCAGTCCCGGGACAGCCCCCGGTGAGCAGTTCTTC.

The chain uses TRBV19 and TRBJ1-2; possible D gene TRBD1, 6 bases. The CDR3 is 18 residues long. Per germline, CDR1 LNHDA and CDR2 SQIVND (reference sequence). V lost 6 bases and J lost 0, with 23 bases in between. CDR3 residues: CASRTTTGLNLANYGYTF. The CDR3 bases are TGTGCCAGTAGGACAACTACAGGGCTCAACCTAGCTAACTATGGCTACACCTTC.

The gene calls are TRBV6-1 and TRBJ1-1; no reliable D call. Germline CDR1 MNHNS, CDR2 SASEGT. Between the trimmed V and J ends, which lost 6 bases and 5 bases, there was a span of 10 bases. The CDR3 totals 12 residues. The CDR3 DNA sequence: TGTGCCAGCAGCGGTCGAACGACTGAAGCTTTCTTT. Translation: CASSGRTTEAFF.